Listed below are T cell receptor beta chains from one sample, sequenced in a study of regulatory T cells in long-lasting Graves disease. Each CDR3 protein gets one entry after TCRdb re-called the multiplex PCR reads with MiXCR. The sample comprises 350,000 to 450,000 distinct CDR3 sequences, approximately 22% of which are singletons, and roughly an eighth rests with the top ten. Material: peripheral blood mononuclear cells (PBMCs), obtained when the disease was refractory, from a patient treated with antithyroid drugs. Source of these receptors: a female donor with Graves disease. Both conserved end residues are part of each CDR3. The order of the fields is J gene, V gene, clone size, D gene, CDR3 protein, CDR3 DNA. D genes are given only for firm matches. The size entry is marked missing in some rows and otherwise reads once, few, many or a size class.

>TRBJ1-1|TRBV6-1|many|TRBD1
CATQGAWNTEAFF
TGTGCCACCCAGGGGGCTTGGAACACTGAAGCTTTCTTT
>TRBJ2-7|TRBV7-9|few|-
CASSLVGTVGYEQYF
TGTGCCAGCAGCTTAGTGGGGACGGTGGGCTACGAGCAGTACTTC
>TRBJ2-1|TRBV15|few|-
CATSRDTAKYNEQFF
TGTGCCACCAGCAGGGACACAGCCAAATACAATGAGCAGTTCTTC
>TRBJ2-3|TRBV28|many|TRBD1
CASIGTGRVGGTDTQYF
TGTGCCAGCATAGGGACAGGGAGGGTAGGTGGCACAGATACGCAGTATTTT
>TRBJ2-7|TRBV4-1|-|-
CASSQDGPTGAYEQYF
TGCGCCAGCAGCCAAGATGGGCCTACTGGGGCGTACGAGCAGTACTTC
>TRBJ1-4|TRBV29-1|many|-
CSVAKGVGEKLFF
TGCAGCGTTGCTAAAGGGGTCGGTGAAAAACTGTTTTTT
>TRBJ2-5|TRBV20-1|many|TRBD2
CSARGTTVAGGPEETQYF
TGCAGTGCTAGGGGAACTACGGTAGCGGGAGGGCCAGAAGAGACCCAGTACTTC
>TRBJ1-2|TRBV6-1|-|-
CASRDEGVLDGYTF
TGTGCCAGCAGGGACGAGGGGGTCCTAGATGGCTACACCTTC
>TRBJ2-4|TRBV28|many|-
CASSFPGRRNIQYF
TGTGCCAGCAGTTTCCCGGGCCGCAGAAACATTCAGTACTTC
>TRBJ2-7|TRBV7-9|-|TRBD1
CASSIPGQGTEQYF
TGTGCCAGCAGCATTCCGGGACAGGGGACCGAGCAGTACTTC
>TRBJ2-7|TRBV6-2/TRBV6-3|many|-
CASSSSQGPYEQYF
TGTGCCAGCAGTTCATCCCAGGGGCCCTACGAGCAGTACTTC
>TRBJ2-4|TRBV7-8|few|-
CASSLGRGLAKNIQYF
TGTGCCAGCAGCTTAGGTAGAGGGTTAGCCAAAAACATTCAGTACTTC
>TRBJ1-1|TRBV6-5|many|-
CASSYALNTEAFF
TGTGCCAGCAGTTACGCGCTGAACACTGAAGCTTTCTTT
>TRBJ2-7|TRBV28|-|TRBD2
CASSLLLAGPYEQYF
TGTGCCAGCAGTCTCCTCCTAGCGGGCCCCTACGAGCAGTACTTC
>TRBJ2-5|TRBV5-1|few|-
CASSLLSAGTLQTQYF
TGCGCCAGCAGCCTACTCTCTGCGGGGACCCTACAGACCCAGTACTTC
>TRBJ2-1|TRBV11-3|-|TRBD2
CASSTGGRSNEQFF
TGTGCCAGCAGCACCGGCGGGAGATCCAATGAGCAGTTCTTC
>TRBJ1-1|TRBV6-2/TRBV6-3|many|-
CASSYEPNTEAFF
TGTGCCAGCAGTTACGAGCCGAACACTGAAGCTTTCTTT
>TRBJ2-4|TRBV12-3/TRBV12-4|many|-
CASSFAPTQGGGAKNIQYF
TGTGCCAGCAGTTTTGCCCCAACTCAGGGGGGGGGAGCCAAAAACATTCAGTACTTC
>TRBJ2-4|TRBV28|many|TRBD2
CASSTPGEGLAKNIQYF
TGTGCCAGCAGTACTCCGGGGGAGGGACTAGCCAAAAACATTCAGTACTTC
>TRBJ2-4|TRBV2|many|-
CASAASRGIQYF
TGTGCCAGCGCTGCGTCTAGGGGGATTCAGTACTTC
>TRBJ1-3|TRBV6-1|few|-
CASRGPDTIYF
TGTGCCAGCAGGGGACCGGACACCATATATTTT
>TRBJ2-5|TRBV7-9|-|-
CASSDLGGQETQYF
TGTGCCAGCAGCGATCTCGGGGGTCAAGAGACCCAGTACTTC
>TRBJ1-6|TRBV30|-|-
CAWTGDPVGSSPLHF
TGTGCCTGGACAGGGGACCCCGTGGGGAGTTCACCCCTCCACTTT
>TRBJ1-5|TRBV5-8|few|-
CASLRSSNQPQHF
TGTGCCAGCTTACGGTCAAGCAATCAGCCCCAGCATTTT
>TRBJ2-5|TRBV7-3|-|-
CASSRGGAETRYF
TGTGCCAGCAGCCGGGGCGGGGCGGAGACCCGGTACTTC
>TRBJ2-7|TRBV27|many|TRBD1
CASSLHPADRLYF
TGTGCCAGCAGTTTACATCCAGCGGACAGGCTGTACTTC
>TRBJ2-1|TRBV7-3|-|-
CASSLTGGEQFF
TGTGCCAGCAGCTTAACTGGGGGTGAGCAGTTCTTC
>TRBJ2-7|TRBV28|many|-
CASSSTDLPGYEQYF
TGTGCCAGCAGTTCTACGGACCTCCCCGGGTACGAGCAGTACTTC
>TRBJ2-5|TRBV20-1|many|-
CSASVSGSWETQYF
TGCAGTGCTAGTGTGTCGGGGAGCTGGGAGACCCAGTACTTC
>TRBJ2-2|TRBV2|many|TRBD2
CASTERTSRPGELFF
TGTGCCAGCACCGAGCGGACTAGCAGACCCGGGGAGCTGTTTTTT
>TRBJ1-5|TRBV4-1|-|-
CASSQESTTIPQPQHF
TGCGCCAGCAGCCAAGAGAGTACAACGATCCCTCAGCCCCAGCATTTT
>TRBJ2-2|TRBV12-3/TRBV12-4|many|TRBD1
CASRRQGANTGELFF
TGTGCCAGCAGAAGACAGGGGGCTAACACCGGGGAGCTGTTTTTT
>TRBJ2-5|TRBV7-9|many|TRBD1
CASSWDRGLQETQYF
TGTGCCAGCAGCTGGGACAGGGGGCTCCAAGAGACCCAGTACTTC
>TRBJ1-1|TRBV12-3/TRBV12-4|many|-
CASSTEGLSNTEAFF
TGTGCCAGCAGTACCGAGGGACTTTCGAACACTGAAGCTTTCTTT
>TRBJ2-7|TRBV6-1|many|-
CASSLSEIPPEQYF
TGTGCCAGCAGCCTAAGCGAAATCCCCCCCGAGCAGTACTTC
>TRBJ2-1|TRBV11-2|-|TRBD1
CASSLRDRGFNEQFF
TGTGCCAGCAGCTTAAGGGACAGGGGGTTCAATGAGCAGTTCTTC
>TRBJ1-5|TRBV28|many|-
CASFHTDSNQPQHF
TGTGCCAGTTTTCACACCGACTCAAATCAGCCCCAGCATTTT
>TRBJ2-7|TRBV2|many|TRBD1
CASATGETYEQYF
TGTGCCAGCGCGACAGGGGAAACCTACGAGCAGTACTTC
>TRBJ1-1|TRBV27|many|-
CASSWSRGRFDTEAFF
TGTGCCAGCAGTTGGAGTAGGGGCAGGTTTGACACTGAAGCTTTCTTT
>TRBJ2-1|TRBV9|-|TRBD2
CASGTVLAGVWEQFF
TGTGCCAGCGGAACTGTACTAGCGGGAGTATGGGAGCAGTTCTTC
>TRBJ2-7|TRBV7-9|many|TRBD1
CATRDSSYEQYF
TGTGCCACCAGGGACAGTTCCTACGAGCAGTACTTC
>TRBJ2-2|TRBV7-9|-|-
CAILIRPGELFF
TGTGCCATCCTGATAAGGCCCGGGGAGCTGTTTTTT
>TRBJ1-6|TRBV30|-|-
CAWGRTYNSPLHF
TGTGCCTGGGGGCGGACTTATAATTCACCCCTCCACTTT